This T cell receptor beta chain was obtained from a study of molecular identifiers for immune sequencing clone quantification (dated by TCRdb to the late 2010s). As for the study more broadly: In a replicate experiment, RNA from roughly 20,000 or 100,000 naive CD8 T cells was split into five aliquots, four of which were sequenced. This methods study benchmarked molecular-identifier clustering-based TCR repertoire sequencing (MIDCIRS) and TCR RNA copy counting, using CD8 T cells to do so. The study at large found these results: Highly expanded clone sizes could be underestimated if identical TCR molecules share a barcode. A single cell's worth of spiked-in Jurkat TCR RNA was reported detectable even among around 970,000 naive CD8 T cells. Spiked-in Jurkat TCR RNA (10 copies' worth), which is not part of the donor repertoire, was contained in the naive libraries. When barcode sub-clustering was not used, chimeric consensus sequences inflated TCR diversity, with chimeras reaching as high as 47%. Modeling indicated approximately 3.2 TCR RNA copies recovered per cell, compared with 7.5 to 10 by digital PCR, which implies a capture efficiency of around 29%. In CMV-specific effector cells, over 99% of molecules were held by clones above 20 RNA copies, whereas under 1% of molecules were held by such clones in naive cells.

The germline V gene (reference sequence) gives CDR1 as SEHNR and CDR2 as FQNEAQ. Germline trimming amounts to 5 bases on V and 2 bases on J, with 9 as the count of junction bases outside the gene matches. Its CDR3 holds 16 amino acids, cysteine through phenylalanine. The DNA shown is the 48-base CDR3, in frame from base 1. This clonotype has a count of ten or more. The specificity of this receptor is unknown. No much larger clone exists at a distance of one base, and base qualities are not known. Receptor libraries were prepared by PCR. The sequencing machine was an Illumina HiSeq 4000. Bulk TCR libraries were generated as previously described, with the TCR primers listed in Table S5 used. The Qiagen AllPrep DNA/RNA kit was used to purify total RNA. Before any analysis, reads coming from multiple sequencing runs of the same library were combined into one pool. Processing in the source paper ran as follows. Only reads with exact TCR constant sequence were kept, trimmed to 150 nt, and grouped by their 12-nt molecular barcodes. Reads within each barcode group were sub-clustered using a 15% Levenshtein threshold, and quality-weighted consensus sequences were constructed for each RNA molecule. Non-functional sequences were excluded, and lower-count sequences lying one edit away from another sequence were also excluded. Based on fitting two negative binomial distributions, any barcode sub-cluster with under 20% of the maximum read count was discarded. TCRdb redid the processing of the public reads, applying fastp at Q25 and MiXCR, and retained in-frame beta chains. CDR3 protein duplicates are merged, each entry listing the most common genes and DNA. The V and J calls here are based on TCRdb, not the publication. Within this sample are some 100,000 distinct CDR3 sequences, with about 20% of them counted one time only. The ten largest clones represent roughly 0.85% of the sample.

Libraries of naive CD8 T cells were generated from roughly 20,000 to 1,000,000 sorted cells, with 10%, 30% or 50% of the purified RNA used. On a BD FACSAria II, naive CD8 T cells were FACS-sorted as CD8+CD4-CCR7+CD45RA+ and collected into RLT Plus buffer. To test detection sensitivity, Jurkat RNA equivalent to more than 8 TCR copies was spiked into samples of about 20,000-1,100,000 naive CD8 T cells. Enrichment of CD8 T cells was performed with RosetteSep CD8+ T Cell Enrichment Cocktail and Ficoll-Paque, after which ACK red cell lysis was carried out. This sequence originates from a human donor in good health. Some libraries in this study had Jurkat cell RNA spiked in. Input material: naive CD8+ T cells from blood, with Jurkat cell RNA spiked in. This specimen's cell subset or site label, per the study, means: FACS-sorted CD8+CD4-CCR7+CD45RA+ naive T cells. The rearrangement combines TRBV7-9 with TRBJ2-3, and TRBD2 aligns with 8 junction nucleotides. This receptor has the CDR3 CASSLPAGEVTDTQYF. The DNA is TGTGCCAGCAGCCTCCCAGCGGGAGAGGTCACAGATACGCAGTATTTT.